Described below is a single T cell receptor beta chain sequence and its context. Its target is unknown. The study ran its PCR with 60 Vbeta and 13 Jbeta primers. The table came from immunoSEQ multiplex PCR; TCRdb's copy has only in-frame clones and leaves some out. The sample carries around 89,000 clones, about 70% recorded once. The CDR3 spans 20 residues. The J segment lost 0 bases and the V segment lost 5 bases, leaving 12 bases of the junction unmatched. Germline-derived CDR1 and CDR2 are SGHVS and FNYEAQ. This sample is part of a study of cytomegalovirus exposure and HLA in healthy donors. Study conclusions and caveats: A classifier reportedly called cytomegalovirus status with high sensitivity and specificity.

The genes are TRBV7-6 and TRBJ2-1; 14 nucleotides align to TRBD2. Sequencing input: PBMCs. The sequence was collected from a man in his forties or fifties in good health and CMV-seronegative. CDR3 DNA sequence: TGTGCCAGCAGCCCTCGGGGGACTAGCGGGGGCACCAGCTCCTACAATGAGCAGTTCTTC. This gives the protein CASSPRGTSGGTSSYNEQFF.